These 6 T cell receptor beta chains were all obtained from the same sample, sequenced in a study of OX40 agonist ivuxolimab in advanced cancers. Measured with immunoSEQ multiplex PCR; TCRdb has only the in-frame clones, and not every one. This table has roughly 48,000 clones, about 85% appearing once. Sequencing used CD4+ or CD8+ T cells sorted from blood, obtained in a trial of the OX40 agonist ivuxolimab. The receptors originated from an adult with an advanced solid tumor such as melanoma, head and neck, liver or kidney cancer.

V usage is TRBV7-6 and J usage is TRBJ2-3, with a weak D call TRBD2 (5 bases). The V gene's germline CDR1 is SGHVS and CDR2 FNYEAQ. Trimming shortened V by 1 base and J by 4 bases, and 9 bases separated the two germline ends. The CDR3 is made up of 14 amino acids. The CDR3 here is CASSLEEGADTQYF. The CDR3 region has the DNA TGTGCCAGCAGCTTAGAAGAGGGAGCAGATACGCAGTATTTT.

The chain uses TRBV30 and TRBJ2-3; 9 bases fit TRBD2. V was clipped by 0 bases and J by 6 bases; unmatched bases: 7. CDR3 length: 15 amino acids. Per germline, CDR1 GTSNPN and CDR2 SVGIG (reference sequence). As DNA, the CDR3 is TGTGCCTGGAGTGTGGGACTAGCCGGACGGGATACGCAGTATTTT. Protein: CAWSVGLAGRDTQYF.

The CDR3: CASSLIYEQYF. The CDR3 region has the DNA TGTGCCAGCAGTTTAATATACGAGCAGTACTTC. This sequence joins TRBV28 and TRBJ2-7; D gene unclear. Per the germline V gene, CDR1 is MDHEN and CDR2 is SYDVKM. Deletions cut 2 bases from V and 4 bases from J, with 3 bases between. This CDR3 contains 11 residues.

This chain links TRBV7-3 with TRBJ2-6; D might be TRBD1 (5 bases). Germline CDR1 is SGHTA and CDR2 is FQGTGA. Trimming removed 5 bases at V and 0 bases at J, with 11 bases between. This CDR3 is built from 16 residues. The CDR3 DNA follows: TGTGCCAGCAGCCCAGGGTGGGGCTCTGGGGCCAACGTCCTGACTTTC. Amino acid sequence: CASSPGWGSGANVLTF.

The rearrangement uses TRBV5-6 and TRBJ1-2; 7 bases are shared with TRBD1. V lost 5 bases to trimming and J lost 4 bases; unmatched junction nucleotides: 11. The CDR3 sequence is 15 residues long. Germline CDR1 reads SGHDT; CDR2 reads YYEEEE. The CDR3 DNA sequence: TGTGCCAGCAGTTTCCGGGACAGCGGTAGCTATGGCTACACCTTC. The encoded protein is CASSFRDSGSYGYTF.

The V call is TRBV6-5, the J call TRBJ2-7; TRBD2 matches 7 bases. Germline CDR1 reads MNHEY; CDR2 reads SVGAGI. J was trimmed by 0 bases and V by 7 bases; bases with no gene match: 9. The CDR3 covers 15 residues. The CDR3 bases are TGTGCCAGCACCCCCCCCGGCGGGAGCTCCTACGAGCAGTACTTC. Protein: CASTPPGGSSYEQYF.